These 32 T cell receptor beta chains came from one sample sequenced in a study of blood T cell repertoires in COVID-19. The data were produced by immunoSEQ multiplex PCR, yet TCRdb's version contains in-frame clones alone and is incomplete. The sample comprises some 40,000 clones, around four fifths of which are singletons, and about 14% rests with the top ten. The sequencing sample was made of peripheral blood. These TCRs come from a man in his fifties or sixties with active or convalescent COVID-19.

The chain recombines TRBV28 with TRBJ2-5; 8 nucleotides line up with TRBD2. CDR3 length equals 14 residues. The V and J ends lost 2 bases and 5 bases, in that order; junction bases with no gene match: 4. Germline assignment: CDR1 MDHEN and CDR2 SYDVKM. The CDR3 DNA is TGTGCCAGCAGTTTAGCGGGGGGCGCTGAGACCCAGTACTTC. Its protein is CASSLAGGAETQYF.

The chain uses TRBV27 and TRBJ2-7; a possible D gene is TRBD2 (5 bases). CDR1 and CDR2 (germline): MNHEY, SMNVEV (reference sequence). The CDR3 runs 13 residues. V was shortened by 8 bases and J by 4 bases, with 15 bases between the two germline ends. This CDR3 is CASSEGGPYEQYF. The DNA for the CDR3 is TGTGCCAGCTCCGAAGGCGGGCCGTACGAGCAGTACTTC.

The chain uses TRBV2 and TRBJ2-1, with 12 nucleotides matching TRBD2. Germline lookup yields CDR1 SNHLY and CDR2 FYNNEI. Losses at the gene ends were 6 bases for V and 6 bases for J; bases not matched to a gene: 12. The CDR3 is 17 residues long. The CDR3 bases are TGTGCCAGCAGCGATAAGAGACTAGCGGGGGACCCCAATGAGCAGTTCTTC. This codes for CASSDKRLAGDPNEQFF.

This chain joins TRBV11-2 and TRBJ2-3, with TRBD1 identical over 11 bases. The germline V gene encodes CDR1 SGHAT and CDR2 FQNNGV. Trimming took 5 bases from V and 5 from J; bases not matched to a gene: 6. CDR3 length: 15 residues. In DNA form, the CDR3 reads TGTGCCAGCAGCCCGATGGGACAGGGGGTAGATACGCAGTATTTT. This encodes CASSPMGQGVDTQYF.

V usage is TRBV19 and J usage is TRBJ2-3; TRBD2 matches at 13 bases. This CDR3 contains 18 residues. The V gene end was trimmed by 5 bases and the J gene end by 2 bases; junction bases not matched to a gene: 10. Per germline, CDR1 LNHDA and CDR2 SQIVND (reference sequence). The CDR3 is CASSRGLAGSPATDTQYF. As DNA, the CDR3 is TGTGCCAGTAGTCGGGGACTAGCGGGGTCACCAGCCACAGATACGCAGTATTTT.

The J gene is TRBJ1-5, the V gene TRBV6-5; D is perhaps TRBD1 (6 bases). Germline-derived CDR1 and CDR2 are MNHEY and SVGAGI. The CDR3 consists of 13 residues. The V end lost 7 bases, the J end lost 7 bases, and 14 bases lay between the germline ends. The DNA of the CDR3 is TGTGCCAGCAAGGAACAGGGAAGGCAGCCCCAGCATTTT. It translates to CASKEQGRQPQHF.

The V call is TRBV29-1, the J call TRBJ1-1; TRBD1 aligns across 8 bases. The junction had 17 bases not matched to a gene; V was cut back by 6 bases and J by 14 bases. This CDR3 is 13 amino acids long. The germline V gene encodes CDR1 SQVTM and CDR2 ANQGSEA. CDR3 nucleotide sequence: TGCAGCGTGGACTTTGGGGGGGTCCGACAGGGGTTCTTT. It translates to CSVDFGGVRQGFF.

The chain carries TRBV6-5 and TRBJ1-6; 11 nucleotides line up with TRBD1. Trimming removed 0 bases from V and 14 bases from J; junction bases left unmatched: 9. This CDR3 comprises 16 residues. Per germline, CDR1 MNHEY and CDR2 SVGAGI. Here the CDR3 DNA reads TGTGCCAGCAGTTACTCCTTATCCGGGGGACAGGGGGCCCTCCACTTT. Its protein product is CASSYSLSGGQGALHF.

The chain employs TRBV11-3 and TRBJ2-5; perhaps TRBD2 as D (6 bases). The CDR3 has 12 residues. Germline-derived CDR1 and CDR2 are SGHNT and YENEEA. V lost 5 bases, J lost 4 bases, and 8 bases lay in between. CDR3: CASSGGRETQYF. CDR3 in DNA: TGTGCCAGCAGCGGGGGGAGAGAGACCCAGTACTTC.

V gene TRBV3-1 (or the pseudogene TRBV3-2) combines with J gene TRBJ2-5, with D hard to call. Germline V gene sequence: CDR1 LGHDT, CDR2 YNNKEL (reference sequence). This CDR3 has 16 amino acids. Trimming cost V 3 bases and J 6 bases, with 20 bases left between them. The DNA for the CDR3 is TGTGCCAGCAGCCACTCCCTCCGTGGTGGCCCCCAGACCCAGTACTTC. It codes for CASSHSLRGGPQTQYF.

The genes are TRBV9 and TRBJ1-4, with D possibly matching TRBD1 (6 bases). The germline CDR1 and CDR2 sequences are SGDLS and YYNGEE. V dropped 4 bases and J dropped 8 bases, with 15 bases sitting between them. This CDR3 comprises 14 residues. Written as DNA, the CDR3 is TGTGCCAGCAGCCCAAGTGGGGGCAGGGAAAAACTGTTTTTT. Residues: CASSPSGGREKLFF.

V usage is TRBV2 and J usage is TRBJ1-1; D perhaps matches TRBD1 (5 bases). CDR1 and CDR2 from the germline V gene are SNHLY and FYNNEI. Trimming cost V 6 bases and J 11 bases, with 16 bases left between them. CDR3 length: 12 amino acids. The CDR3 bases are TGTGCCAGCAGCCCGGGGGTCTCTCTGGCTTTCTTT. Encoded protein: CASSPGVSLAFF. Drawing the rest from reference TRBV2 and TRBJ1-1, the complete variable domain is EPEVTQTPSHQVTQMGQEVILRCVPISNHLYFYWYRQILGQKVEFLVSFYNNEISEKSEIFDDQFSVERPDGSNFTLKIRSTKLEDSAMYFCASSPGVSLAFFGQGTRLTVV.

A few counts support this clone. The gene calls are TRBV29-1 and TRBJ2-7; 7 bases agree with TRBD1. This CDR3 is built from 14 residues. V gave up 7 bases and J gave up 7 bases; unmatched junction bases: 16. Germline lookup yields CDR1 SQVTM and CDR2 ANQGSEA. CDR3 protein: CSARERDRWSEQYF. The CDR3 DNA sequence: TGCAGCGCTCGCGAACGGGACAGATGGAGTGAGCAGTACTTC.

This clone was picked up one time. The rearrangement links TRBV27 to TRBJ2-7; tentatively, D is TRBD1 (6 bases). V lost 0 bases, J lost 2 bases, and 11 bases lay in between. The CDR3 loop spans 15 amino acids. CDR1 is MNHEY and CDR2 is SMNVEV in the germline V gene (reference sequence). The CDR3 loop is CASSLSADRTYEQYF. The CDR3, as DNA: TGTGCCAGCAGTTTATCGGCGGACAGAACCTACGAGCAGTACTTC.

In DNA, the CDR3 is TGCGCCAGCAGCCAGAACACCGGGGAGCTGTTTTTT. It specifies CASSQNTGELFF. The rearrangement uses TRBV5-1 and TRBJ2-2; D is undetermined. Trimming took off 4 bases at V and 1 base at J, with 2 bases between the two ends. In germline, CDR1 is SGHRS, CDR2 YFSETQ. The CDR3 length is 12 residues. The full variable domain, its missing parts supplied by reference TRBV5-1 and TRBJ2-2, is KAGVTQTPRYLIKTRGQQVTLSCSPISGHRSVSWYQQTPGQGLQFLFEYFSETQRNKGNFPGRFSGRQFSNSRSEMNVSTLELGDSALYLCASSQNTGELFFGEGSRLTVL.

This clone occurred a few times. The chain employs TRBV20-1 and TRBJ1-6, with a weak D call TRBD1 (6 bases). The CDR3 sequence is 13 residues long. V shed 3 bases and J shed 6 bases, with 9 bases lying between them. CDR1 and CDR2 (germline): DFQATT, SNEGSKA (reference sequence). The CDR3 reads CSASSGVNSPLHF. CDR3 DNA sequence: TGCAGTGCTAGTTCAGGGGTTAATTCACCCCTCCACTTT.

This chain joins TRBV27 and TRBJ1-5; D may be TRBD1 (6 bases). The V end lost 6 bases, the J end lost 4 bases, and 16 bases lay between the germline ends. The germline V gene has CDR1 MNHEY and CDR2 SMNVEV (reference sequence). The CDR3 loop spans 15 amino acids. CDR3 bases: TGTGCCAGCAGCCCCAGGCAGGGGCTAAATCAGCCCCAGCATTTT. Its translation: CASSPRQGLNQPQHF.

This clone was recorded only once. This chain links TRBV27 with TRBJ1-1, with 7 bases lining up with TRBD1. From germline, CDR1 is MNHEY and CDR2 SMNVEV (reference sequence). CDR3 length: 15 amino acids. Trimming removed 5 bases from V and 0 bases from J; junction bases left unmatched: 6. CDR3 bases: TGTGCCAGCAGTCCCGGGACAGATTTGAACACTGAAGCTTTCTTT. Protein product: CASSPGTDLNTEAFF.

The chain recombines TRBV6-6 with TRBJ1-3; the D gene is possibly TRBD1 (6 bases). Looked up from germline, CDR1 is MNHNY and CDR2 is SVGAGI (reference sequence). The CDR3 runs 12 residues. Trimming pared 11 bases from V and 9 bases from J, leaving 17 bases between. The DNA of the CDR3 is TGTGCCGGACTGGACAGCGTTGGCACCATATATTTT. Its translation is CAGLDSVGTIYF.

The rearrangement uses TRBV6-5 and TRBJ1-5; D possibly corresponds to TRBD1 (5 bases). This CDR3 has 14 residues. The germline gives CDR1 MNHEY, CDR2 SVGAGI. The V and J ends lost 4 bases and 2 bases respectively, with 9 bases between them. The CDR3 sequence: CASSSTGGNQPQHF. In DNA, the CDR3 is TGTGCCAGCAGTTCCACAGGCGGCAATCAGCCCCAGCATTTT.

V is TRBV5-4 and J is TRBJ1-6, with 9 bases lining up with TRBD1. CDR3 size: 15 residues. J lost 7 bases, V lost 5 bases, and 7 bases had no gene match. Looked up from germline, CDR1 is SGHNT and CDR2 is YYREEE (reference sequence). This CDR3 reads CASSPGTGYNSPLHF. The CDR3, as DNA: TGTGCCAGCAGTCCCGGGACAGGGTACAATTCACCCCTCCACTTT.

The rearrangement joins TRBV2 to TRBJ1-2; D is possibly TRBD1 (6 bases). The germline V gene encodes CDR1 SNHLY and CDR2 FYNNEI. With 4 bases removed from V and 4 bases from J, the gap between germline ends came to 13 bases. This CDR3 is built from 14 residues. The CDR3 sequence is CASSAAGAGYGYTF. The CDR3 region has the DNA TGTGCCAGCAGTGCGGCGGGGGCCGGCTATGGCTACACCTTC.

This clone was counted a single time. V and J are TRBV20-1 and TRBJ1-1, with D possibly being TRBD1 (6 bases). V was shortened by 3 bases and J by 0 bases, with 11 bases between the two germline ends. Germline lookup yields CDR1 DFQATT and CDR2 SNEGSKA (reference sequence). The CDR3 totals 14 residues. The CDR3 DNA reads TGCAGTGCTAGTTTGGGGGCCGTGAACACTGAAGCTTTCTTT. It encodes CSASLGAVNTEAFF.

The chain links TRBV19 to TRBJ1-6; D is unclear. The V gene lost 5 bases and the J gene lost 2 bases, with 13 bases spanning the gap. CDR3 length: 16 residues. Per germline, CDR1 LNHDA and CDR2 SQIVND (reference sequence). DNA of the CDR3: TGTGCCAGTAGTCCTACGAGGCAGACCTATAATTCACCCCTCCACTTT. This encodes CASSPTRQTYNSPLHF.

The chain has TRBV3-1 (or the pseudogene TRBV3-2) and TRBJ1-6, with D tentatively TRBD1 (5 bases). The CDR3 has 16 amino acids. V lost 1 base and J 5 bases, leaving 12 bases between the germline ends. Germline assignment: CDR1 LGHDT and CDR2 YNNKEL (reference sequence). The CDR3 DNA reads TGTGCCAGCAGCCAAGGAGGTCAGGGCGATAATTCACCCCTCCACTTT. It encodes CASSQGGQGDNSPLHF.

The table lists this clone with a count of one. The chain recombines TRBV3-1 (or the pseudogene TRBV3-2) with TRBJ2-7, with 7 nucleotides matching TRBD1. V was pared by 1 base and J by 13 bases, with 10 bases of the junction left unmatched. From germline, CDR1 is LGHDT and CDR2 YNNKEL (reference sequence). This CDR3 is built from 13 residues. CDR3 protein: CASSQVRGQVVYF. In nucleotides, the CDR3 is TGTGCCAGCAGCCAAGTCAGAGGACAGGTCGTATACTTC.

This clone was detected once. The rearrangement uses TRBV9 and TRBJ2-3; possible D gene TRBD2, 6 bases. The V gene's germline CDR1 is SGDLS and CDR2 YYNGEE. The CDR3 totals 16 residues. The V and J ends lost 2 bases and 0 bases respectively, with 13 bases between them. The CDR3 DNA follows: TGTGCCAGCAGCGTTTTTTTCGGGAGCAGCACAGATACGCAGTATTTT. This encodes CASSVFFGSSTDTQYF.

The rearrangement joins TRBV5-6 to TRBJ1-2, with D perhaps matching TRBD1 (5 bases). The V end was cut by 4 bases, the J end by 8 bases, with 18 bases between. The CDR3 covers 14 residues. The V gene's germline CDR1 is SGHDT and CDR2 YYEEEE. The DNA for the CDR3 is TGTGCCAGCAGCGGCGAGTGGGCAGGGTCAGGCTACACCTTC. It encodes CASSGEWAGSGYTF.

The chain couples TRBV7-6 to TRBJ2-3; D gene ambiguous. The V end lost 1 base, the J end lost 6 bases, and 5 bases lay between the germline ends. Germline CDR1 reads SGHVS; CDR2 reads FNYEAQ. The CDR3 sequence is 12 residues long. The CDR3 nucleotides are TGTGCCAGCAGCTTAGGGCCCGATACGCAGTATTTT. Its protein is CASSLGPDTQYF.

The CDR3 nucleotides read TGTGCCAGTAGCCCGGACTGGGGTGATTCACCCCTCCACTTT. Translating gives CASSPDWGDSPLHF. This sequence joins TRBV19 and TRBJ1-6; no definite D call. This CDR3 is built from 14 residues. From germline, CDR1 is LNHDA and CDR2 SQIVND (reference sequence). Trimming shortened V by 6 bases and J by 8 bases, and 14 bases separated the two germline ends.

The genes are TRBV7-8 and TRBJ2-7; D is possibly TRBD1 (5 bases). Trimming left V 4 bases short and J 0 bases short, with 10 bases between. Germline V gives CDR1 SGHVS, CDR2 FQNEAQ. This CDR3 spans 14 amino acids. CDR3: CASSYRLSSYEQYF. CDR3 nucleotides: TGTGCCAGCAGCTACAGGTTAAGCTCCTACGAGCAGTACTTC.

V usage is TRBV18 and J usage is TRBJ1-4; D might be TRBD1 (5 bases). Germline loops: CDR1 KGHSH, CDR2 LQKENI. There are 16 residues in the CDR3. Between the trimmed V and J ends, which lost 1 base and 3 bases, there was a span of 12 bases. CDR3 nucleotides: TGTGCCAGCTCACCACAGGTTGGGGCCCCTAATGAAAAACTGTTTTTT. Residues: CASSPQVGAPNEKLFF. The full variable domain, completed using reference TRBV18 and TRBJ1-4, is NAGVMQNPRHLVRRRGQEARLRCSPMKGHSHVYWYRQLPEEGLKFMVYLQKENIIDESGMPKERFSAEFPKEGPSILRIQQVVRGDSAAYFCASSPQVGAPNEKLFFGSGTQLSVL.